This TCR beta chain was sequenced in a study of molecular identifiers for immune sequencing clone quantification. This clonotype was observed a few times. Each CDR3 protein is one row after TCRdb ran MiXCR on the PCR reads. The sample yields 6,500 to 9,000 distinct CDR3 sequences, roughly 33% seen once. Germline V CDR1 and CDR2: LNHNV, YYDKDF (reference sequence). The CDR3 runs 16 residues. V lost 5 bases, J lost 5 bases, and 9 bases stayed unmatched. This clonotype was sampled from a human donor in good health. Some libraries in this study had Jurkat cell RNA spiked in. The chain is built from TRBV15 and TRBJ1-6; 7 bases are a match to TRBD1. Sequencing was performed on naive CD8+ T cells from blood, with Jurkat cell RNA spiked in. Subset noted: FACS-sorted CD8+CD4-CCR7+CD45RA+ naive T cells. The CDR3 DNA sequence: TGTGCCACCAGCGGGGAGACAGGGCAGAATAATTCACCCCTCCACTTT. Translated, it gives CATSGETGQNNSPLHF.